These T cell receptor beta chains were read from a single sample in a study of blood T cell repertoires in COVID-19. The method was immunoSEQ multiplex PCR; TCRdb's version includes in-frame clones alone and lacks a portion of them. The table lists 250,000 to 350,000 clones, 80% to 90% of them singletons. Sequencing was performed on peripheral blood. Receptors were obtained from a man younger than 45 with acute or convalescent COVID-19. Both conserved end residues are part of each CDR3. D genes are given only for firm matches. Size is stated for part of the rows, as once, few or many counts, or as a class when the clone is expanded.

v_gene	abundance	d_gene	j_gene	CDR3nt	CDR3aa
TRBV28	once	.	TRBJ2-1	TGTGCCAGCAGTTTTTGGGCCAATGAGCAGTTCTTC	CASSFWANEQFF
TRBV7-9	.	.	TRBJ2-1	TGTGCCAGCAGCCCGGGACACCAAGTGGACAATGAGCAGTTCTTC	CASSPGHQVDNEQFF
TRBV2	.	.	TRBJ2-1	TGTGCCAGCCACTTCTACAATGAGCAGTTCTTC	CASHFYNEQFF
TRBV21-1	.	.	TRBJ1-2	TGTGCCAGCAGCGCTTACGAGGACAGGGAGGCGGGAGGGCATGGCTACACCTTC	CASSAYEDREAGGHGYTF
TRBV28	.	TRBD1	TRBJ2-4	TGTGCCAGCAGGGGAACCGACAGGGGGATAGACATTCAGTACTTC	CASRGTDRGIDIQYF
TRBV28	.	TRBD1	TRBJ1-5	TGTGCCAGCAGTGAAGGACAGGGACGTCAGCCCCAGCATTTT	CASSEGQGRQPQHF
TRBV19	.	.	TRBJ1-1	TGTGCCAGTAGCACGGGGAACACTGAAGCTTTCTTT	CASSTGNTEAFF
TRBV5-1	.	TRBD1	TRBJ1-6	TGCGCCAGCAGCTTGGAACCTCCGGGACAGGGGTATAATTCACCCCTCCACTTT	CASSLEPPGQGYNSPLHF
TRBV14	few	.	TRBJ1-1	TGTGCCAGCAGCCAAGACAGGGGCTACGGGGCTTTCTTT	CASSQDRGYGAFF
TRBV19	.	.	TRBJ2-1	TGTGCCAGTAGTATTTCTGCTAGGAGGATAAATGAGCAGTTCTTC	CASSISARRINEQFF
TRBV18	.	.	TRBJ1-2	TGTGCCAGCTCACCAGTGACAGCTAACTATGGCTACACCTTC	CASSPVTANYGYTF
TRBV6-5	.	TRBD2	TRBJ2-3	TGTGCCAGCAGTTCCGCGGGAGGGTTGGGAGATACGCAGTATTTT	CASSSAGGLGDTQYF
TRBV6-6	.	.	TRBJ1-1	TGTGCCAGCAGTTACTCTACACGGGGGGAAGCTTTCTTT	CASSYSTRGEAFF
TRBV5-6	few	.	TRBJ2-7	TGTGCCAGCAGCTTCTCGGGATCCTACGAGCAGTACTTC	CASSFSGSYEQYF
TRBV5-1	.	TRBD1	TRBJ1-5	TGCGCCAGCAGCAGGACAGGGGCTACCGATCAGCCCCAGCATTTT	CASSRTGATDQPQHF
TRBV6-1	.	TRBD1	TRBJ2-5	TGTGCCAGCAGTGGACTCCCCAGGGGGCGTGGAGAGACCCAGTACTTC	CASSGLPRGRGETQYF
TRBV7-2	.	TRBD1	TRBJ2-7	TGTGCCAGCAGCTTAGACGACAGGGCCCCCTCCTACGAGCAGTACTTC	CASSLDDRAPSYEQYF
TRBV3-1/TRBV3-2	.	TRBD1	TRBJ2-3	TGTGCCAGCAGCCAAGAACGAGGGGGCTACAGCACAGATACGCAGTATTTT	CASSQERGGYSTDTQYF
TRBV28	.	.	TRBJ1-1	TGTGCCAGCAGTCCCCCCAGGTTGAACACTGAAGCTTTCTTT	CASSPPRLNTEAFF
TRBV19	.	TRBD1	TRBJ2-7	TGTGCCAGTAGTATAGCGACAGGGTACGAGCAGTACTTC	CASSIATGYEQYF
TRBV19	.	.	TRBJ2-1	TGTGCCAGTAGCCCTAACCGGAATGAGCAGTTCTTC	CASSPNRNEQFF
TRBV7-3	.	TRBD1	TRBJ2-7	TGTGCCAGCAGCTTTGGGGGACAGGGGAGGGAGCAGTACTTC	CASSFGGQGREQYF
TRBV4-1	.	TRBD2	TRBJ2-3	TGCGCCAGCAGCCACATTACTAGCGGGAGGTCCTACACAGATACGCAGTATTTT	CASSHITSGRSYTDTQYF
TRBV5-1	.	.	TRBJ2-3	TGCGCCAGCAGCCCCCCGGGGACGGGGGTCACAGATACGCAGTATTTT	CASSPPGTGVTDTQYF
TRBV28	.	TRBD1	TRBJ1-2	TGTGCCAGCAGCCCGGACAGGCTCCATGGCTACACCTTC	CASSPDRLHGYTF
TRBV2	.	.	TRBJ1-1	TGTGCCATCCAATCGGGGACAATCTCGAACACTGAAGCTTTCTTT	CAIQSGTISNTEAFF
TRBV19	.	.	TRBJ1-5	TGTGCCAGTAGTACCTCCGGCAATCAGCCCCAGCATTTT	CASSTSGNQPQHF
TRBV29-1	few	.	TRBJ1-4	TGCAGCGTTGTAGGAGCTAATGAAAAACTGTTTTTT	CSVVGANEKLFF
TRBV3-1/TRBV3-2	.	.	TRBJ2-2	TGTGCCACCCGACTGACCACCGGGGAGCTGTTTTTT	CATRLTTGELFF
TRBV11-2	once	TRBD1	TRBJ2-1	TGTGCCAGCAGCTCCCGGGACAGGGAGGCTGAGCAGTTCTTC	CASSSRDREAEQFF
TRBV20-1	.	TRBD1	TRBJ1-2	TGCAGTGCTCTAGACAGGGTAGGCTACACCTTC	CSALDRVGYTF
TRBV6-2/TRBV6-3	.	TRBD2	TRBJ2-7	TGTGCCAGCAGTTACCGAGCGGGAGGGGGCTACGAGCAGTACTTC	CASSYRAGGGYEQYF